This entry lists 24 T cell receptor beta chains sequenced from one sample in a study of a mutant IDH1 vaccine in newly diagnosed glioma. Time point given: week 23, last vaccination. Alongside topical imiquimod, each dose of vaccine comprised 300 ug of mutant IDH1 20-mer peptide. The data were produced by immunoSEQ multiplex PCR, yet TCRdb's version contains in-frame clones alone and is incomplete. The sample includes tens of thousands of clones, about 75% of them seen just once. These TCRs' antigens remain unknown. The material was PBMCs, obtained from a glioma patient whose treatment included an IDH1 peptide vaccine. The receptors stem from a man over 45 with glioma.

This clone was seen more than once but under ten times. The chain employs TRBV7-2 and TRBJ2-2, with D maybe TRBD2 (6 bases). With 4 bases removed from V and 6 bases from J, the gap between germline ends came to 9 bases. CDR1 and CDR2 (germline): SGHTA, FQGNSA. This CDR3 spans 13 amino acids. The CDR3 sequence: CASSSGLPGELFF. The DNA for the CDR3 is TGTGCCAGCAGCTCGGGACTCCCCGGGGAGCTGTTTTTT.

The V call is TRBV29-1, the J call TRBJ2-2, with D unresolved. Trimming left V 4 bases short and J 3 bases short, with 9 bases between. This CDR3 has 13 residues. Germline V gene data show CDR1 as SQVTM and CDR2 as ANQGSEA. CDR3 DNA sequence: TGCAGCGTTGGGACCGGCGACACCGGGGAGCTGTTTTTT. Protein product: CSVGTGDTGELFF.

The CDR3 coding sequence is TGTGCCAGCAGCTTAGGGGGGACAGGAACCTACGAGCAGTACTTC. Translating gives CASSLGGTGTYEQYF. The J gene is TRBJ2-7, the V gene TRBV7-6, with TRBD1 matching 8 bases. The V segment lost 1 base and the J segment 2 bases; nucleotides outside the gene matches: 4. Germline V gives CDR1 SGHVS, CDR2 FNYEAQ. This CDR3 has 15 residues.

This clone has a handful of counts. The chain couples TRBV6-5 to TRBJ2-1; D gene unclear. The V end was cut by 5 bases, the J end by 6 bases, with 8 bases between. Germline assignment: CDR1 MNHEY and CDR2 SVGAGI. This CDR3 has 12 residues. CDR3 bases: TGTGCCAGCAGTGCCGATCGCAATGAGCAGTTCTTC. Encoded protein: CASSADRNEQFF.

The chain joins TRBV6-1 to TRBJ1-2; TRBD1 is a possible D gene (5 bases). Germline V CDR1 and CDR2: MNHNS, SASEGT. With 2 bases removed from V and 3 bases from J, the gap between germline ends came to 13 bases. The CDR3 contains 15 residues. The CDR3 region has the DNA TGTGCCAGCAGTGAAAACAGAAGGACACACTATGGCTACACCTTC. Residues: CASSENRRTHYGYTF.

CDR3 bases: TGTGCCAGCAGCTTAGGCGGGGGGGCTGGTACGCAGTATTTT. Amino acids: CASSLGGGAGTQYF. The J gene is TRBJ2-3, the V gene TRBV13; 8 bases match TRBD2. V lost 0 bases and J lost 8; bases outside the gene matches: 4. The germline gives CDR1 PRHDT, CDR2 FYEKMQ (reference sequence). The CDR3 has 14 amino acids.

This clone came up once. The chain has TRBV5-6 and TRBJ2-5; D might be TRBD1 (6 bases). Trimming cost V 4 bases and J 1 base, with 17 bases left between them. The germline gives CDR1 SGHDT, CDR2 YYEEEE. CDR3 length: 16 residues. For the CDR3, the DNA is TGTGCCAGCAGCCGGGGTATAGGACAGATCCAAGAGACCCAGTACTTC. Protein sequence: CASSRGIGQIQETQYF.

The CDR3 loop is CASSPGQFYGYTF. The CDR3 nucleotides read TGTGCCAGCAGCCCAGGACAGTTCTATGGCTACACCTTC. V and J are TRBV28 and TRBJ1-2; perhaps TRBD1 as D (6 bases). The germline CDR1 and CDR2 sequences are MDHEN and SYDVKM. This CDR3 contains 13 residues. V was clipped by 6 bases and J by 4 bases, with 12 bases between them.

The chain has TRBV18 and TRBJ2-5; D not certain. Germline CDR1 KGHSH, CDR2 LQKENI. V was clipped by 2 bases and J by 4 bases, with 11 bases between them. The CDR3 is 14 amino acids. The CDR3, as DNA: TGTGCCAGCTCACCAGGTTCAGCACGAGAGACCCAGTACTTC. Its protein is CASSPGSARETQYF.

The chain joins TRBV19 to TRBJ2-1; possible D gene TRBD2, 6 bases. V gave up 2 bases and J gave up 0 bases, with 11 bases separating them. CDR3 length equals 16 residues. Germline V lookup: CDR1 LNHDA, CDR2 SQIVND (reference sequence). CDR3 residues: CASSIPTGGSYNEQFF. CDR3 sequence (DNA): TGTGCCAGTAGTATACCTACCGGGGGCTCCTACAATGAGCAGTTCTTC. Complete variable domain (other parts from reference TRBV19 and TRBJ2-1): DGGITQSPKYLFRKEGQNVTLSCEQNLNHDAMYWYRQDPGQGLRLIYYSQIVNDFQKGDIAEGYSVSREKKESFPLTVTSAQKNPTAFYLCASSIPTGGSYNEQFFGPGTRLTVL.

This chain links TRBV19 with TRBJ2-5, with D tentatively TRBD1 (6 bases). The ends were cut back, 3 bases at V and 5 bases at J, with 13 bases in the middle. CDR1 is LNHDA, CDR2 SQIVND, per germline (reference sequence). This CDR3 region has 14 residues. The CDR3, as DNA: TGTGCCAGTAGTATCCGGGGACAATCTGAGACCCAGTACTTC. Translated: CASSIRGQSETQYF.

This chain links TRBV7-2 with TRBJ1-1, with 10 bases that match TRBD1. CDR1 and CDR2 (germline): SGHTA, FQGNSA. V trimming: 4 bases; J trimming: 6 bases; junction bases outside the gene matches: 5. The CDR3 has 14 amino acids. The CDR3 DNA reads TGTGCCAGCAGCTGGGGCGGACAGGGGGCTGAAGCTTTCTTT. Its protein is CASSWGGQGAEAFF.

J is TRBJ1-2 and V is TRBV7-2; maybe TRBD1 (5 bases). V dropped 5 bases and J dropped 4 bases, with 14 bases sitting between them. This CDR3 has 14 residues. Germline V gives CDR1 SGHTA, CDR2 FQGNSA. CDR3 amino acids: CASSPAGVVYGYTF. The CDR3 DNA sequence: TGTGCCAGCAGCCCGGCGGGGGTGGTCTATGGCTACACCTTC.

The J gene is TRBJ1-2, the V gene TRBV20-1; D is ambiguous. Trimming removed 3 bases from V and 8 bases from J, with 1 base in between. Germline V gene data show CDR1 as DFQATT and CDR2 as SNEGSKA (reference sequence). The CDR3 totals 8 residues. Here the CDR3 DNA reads TGCAGTGCTAGGGGCTACACCTTC. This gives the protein CSARGYTF.

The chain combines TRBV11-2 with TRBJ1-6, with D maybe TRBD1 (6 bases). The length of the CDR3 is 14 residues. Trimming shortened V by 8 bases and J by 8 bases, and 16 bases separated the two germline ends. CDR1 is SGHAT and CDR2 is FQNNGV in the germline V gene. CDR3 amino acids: CASGRRQEYSPLHF. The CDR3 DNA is TGTGCCAGCGGGCGGAGACAGGAGTATTCACCCCTCCACTTT.

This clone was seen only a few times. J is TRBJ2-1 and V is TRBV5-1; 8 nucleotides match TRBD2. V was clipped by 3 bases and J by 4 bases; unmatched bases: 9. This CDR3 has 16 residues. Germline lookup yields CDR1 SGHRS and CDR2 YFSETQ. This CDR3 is CASSSTLAAGYNEQFF. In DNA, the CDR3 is TGCGCCAGCAGCTCGACACTAGCGGCGGGGTACAATGAGCAGTTCTTC.

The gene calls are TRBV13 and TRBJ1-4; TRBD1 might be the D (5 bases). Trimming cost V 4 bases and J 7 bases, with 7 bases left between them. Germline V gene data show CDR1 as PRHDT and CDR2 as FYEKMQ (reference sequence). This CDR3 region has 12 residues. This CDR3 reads CASSSGTEKLFF. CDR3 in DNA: TGTGCCAGCAGCTCTGGGACTGAAAAACTGTTTTTT.

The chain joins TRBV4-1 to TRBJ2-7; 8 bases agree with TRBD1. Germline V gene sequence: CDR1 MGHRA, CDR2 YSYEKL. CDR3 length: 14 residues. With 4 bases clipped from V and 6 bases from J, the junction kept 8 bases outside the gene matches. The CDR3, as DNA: TGCGCCAGCAGCCTAGGACAGGGAACGGCCGAGCAGTACTTC. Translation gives CASSLGQGTAEQYF.

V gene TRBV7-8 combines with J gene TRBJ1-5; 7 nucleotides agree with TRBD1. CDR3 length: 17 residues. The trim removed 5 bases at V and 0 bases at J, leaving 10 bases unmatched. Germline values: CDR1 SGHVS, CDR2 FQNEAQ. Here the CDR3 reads CASSVPQGMNSNQPQHF. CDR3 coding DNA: TGTGCCAGCAGCGTACCACAGGGGATGAATAGCAATCAGCCCCAGCATTTT.

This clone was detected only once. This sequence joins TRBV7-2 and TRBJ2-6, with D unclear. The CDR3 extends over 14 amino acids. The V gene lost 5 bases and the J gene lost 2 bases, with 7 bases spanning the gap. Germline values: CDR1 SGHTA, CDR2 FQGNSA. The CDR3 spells CASSASTGANVLTF. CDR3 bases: TGTGCCAGCAGCGCCTCAACTGGGGCCAACGTCCTGACTTTC.

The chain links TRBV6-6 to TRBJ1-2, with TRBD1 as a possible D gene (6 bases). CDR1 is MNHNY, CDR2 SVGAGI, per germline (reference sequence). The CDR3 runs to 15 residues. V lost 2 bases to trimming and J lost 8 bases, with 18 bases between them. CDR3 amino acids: CASSYPQDSPGGYTF. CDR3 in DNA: TGTGCCAGCAGTTACCCCCAGGACAGTCCTGGGGGCTACACCTTC.

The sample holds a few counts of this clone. The CDR3 loop reads CATSRTSPDTQYF. The CDR3 nucleotides are TGTGCCACCAGCAGAACTAGTCCAGATACGCAGTATTTT. V usage is TRBV15 and J usage is TRBJ2-3; a weak D match, TRBD2 (5 bases). V was cut by 2 bases and J by 4 bases, with 7 bases left in between. Germline V CDR1 and CDR2: LNHNV, YYDKDF (reference sequence). This CDR3 is built from 13 residues.

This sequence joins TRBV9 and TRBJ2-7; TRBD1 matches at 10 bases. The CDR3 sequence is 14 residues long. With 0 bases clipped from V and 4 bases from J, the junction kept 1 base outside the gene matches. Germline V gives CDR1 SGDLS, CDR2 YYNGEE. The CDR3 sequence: CASSVGQGAYEQYF. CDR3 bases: TGTGCCAGCAGCGTAGGACAGGGGGCTTACGAGCAGTACTTC.

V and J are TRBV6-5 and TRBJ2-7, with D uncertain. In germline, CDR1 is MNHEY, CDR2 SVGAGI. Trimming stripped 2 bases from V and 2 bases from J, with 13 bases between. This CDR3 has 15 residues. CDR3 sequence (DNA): TGTGCCAGCAGTTACCGCATGAATCGGGCCTACGAGCAGTACTTC. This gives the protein CASSYRMNRAYEQYF.